Below, one T cell receptor (beta chain) is given with its context. The source of the sample is a study of chemoradiotherapy in HPV16-positive cancers. Study summary: Functional T-cell assays on a couple of HPV16-positive patients' cells defined candidate HPV-specific clones and common TCR motifs.

Samples were taken several times over chemoradiotherapy. The protocol was immunoSEQ multiplex PCR, while the TCRdb copy is restricted to in-frame clones and leaves out a portion. The table records fewer than 70,000 clones, 90% of them present only once. This CDR3 is 16 amino acids long. From germline, CDR1 is SGDLS and CDR2 YYNGEE. The V gene end was trimmed by 4 bases and the J gene end by 8 bases; junction bases not matched to a gene: 13. The sequence came from a human donor with HPV-associated anogenital cancer. The V call is TRBV9, the J call TRBJ1-4, with TRBD1 identical over 8 bases. The sequencing used blood, collected from a patient who underwent chemoradiotherapy. CDR3 sequence (DNA): TGTGCCAGCAGCCCCCACCCAGGGGGCGACCGGGAAAAACTGTTTTTT. Translating gives CASSPHPGGDREKLFF.